The table lists the clone carrying this T cell receptor beta chain with a few counts. Clones were read by immunoSEQ multiplex PCR, and TCRdb kept only the in-frame ones, dropping some. The sample carries some 240,000 clones, approximately 83% recorded once. The record originates from a study of Tregs in tolerant kidney transplant recipients. The CDR3 has 14 residues. V dropped 3 bases and J dropped 6 bases, with 15 bases sitting between them. CDR1 SGHRS and CDR2 YFSETQ come from the germline V gene. The source of this sequence is a human donor in good health. The chain joins TRBV5-1 to TRBJ1-2, with D possibly matching TRBD1 (6 bases). The sequencing sample was made of CD4+ T cells from blood. The CDR3 DNA reads as TGCGCCAGCAGCTGGGGCGCGGGGGCTGATGGCTACACCTTC. It codes for CASSWGAGADGYTF.